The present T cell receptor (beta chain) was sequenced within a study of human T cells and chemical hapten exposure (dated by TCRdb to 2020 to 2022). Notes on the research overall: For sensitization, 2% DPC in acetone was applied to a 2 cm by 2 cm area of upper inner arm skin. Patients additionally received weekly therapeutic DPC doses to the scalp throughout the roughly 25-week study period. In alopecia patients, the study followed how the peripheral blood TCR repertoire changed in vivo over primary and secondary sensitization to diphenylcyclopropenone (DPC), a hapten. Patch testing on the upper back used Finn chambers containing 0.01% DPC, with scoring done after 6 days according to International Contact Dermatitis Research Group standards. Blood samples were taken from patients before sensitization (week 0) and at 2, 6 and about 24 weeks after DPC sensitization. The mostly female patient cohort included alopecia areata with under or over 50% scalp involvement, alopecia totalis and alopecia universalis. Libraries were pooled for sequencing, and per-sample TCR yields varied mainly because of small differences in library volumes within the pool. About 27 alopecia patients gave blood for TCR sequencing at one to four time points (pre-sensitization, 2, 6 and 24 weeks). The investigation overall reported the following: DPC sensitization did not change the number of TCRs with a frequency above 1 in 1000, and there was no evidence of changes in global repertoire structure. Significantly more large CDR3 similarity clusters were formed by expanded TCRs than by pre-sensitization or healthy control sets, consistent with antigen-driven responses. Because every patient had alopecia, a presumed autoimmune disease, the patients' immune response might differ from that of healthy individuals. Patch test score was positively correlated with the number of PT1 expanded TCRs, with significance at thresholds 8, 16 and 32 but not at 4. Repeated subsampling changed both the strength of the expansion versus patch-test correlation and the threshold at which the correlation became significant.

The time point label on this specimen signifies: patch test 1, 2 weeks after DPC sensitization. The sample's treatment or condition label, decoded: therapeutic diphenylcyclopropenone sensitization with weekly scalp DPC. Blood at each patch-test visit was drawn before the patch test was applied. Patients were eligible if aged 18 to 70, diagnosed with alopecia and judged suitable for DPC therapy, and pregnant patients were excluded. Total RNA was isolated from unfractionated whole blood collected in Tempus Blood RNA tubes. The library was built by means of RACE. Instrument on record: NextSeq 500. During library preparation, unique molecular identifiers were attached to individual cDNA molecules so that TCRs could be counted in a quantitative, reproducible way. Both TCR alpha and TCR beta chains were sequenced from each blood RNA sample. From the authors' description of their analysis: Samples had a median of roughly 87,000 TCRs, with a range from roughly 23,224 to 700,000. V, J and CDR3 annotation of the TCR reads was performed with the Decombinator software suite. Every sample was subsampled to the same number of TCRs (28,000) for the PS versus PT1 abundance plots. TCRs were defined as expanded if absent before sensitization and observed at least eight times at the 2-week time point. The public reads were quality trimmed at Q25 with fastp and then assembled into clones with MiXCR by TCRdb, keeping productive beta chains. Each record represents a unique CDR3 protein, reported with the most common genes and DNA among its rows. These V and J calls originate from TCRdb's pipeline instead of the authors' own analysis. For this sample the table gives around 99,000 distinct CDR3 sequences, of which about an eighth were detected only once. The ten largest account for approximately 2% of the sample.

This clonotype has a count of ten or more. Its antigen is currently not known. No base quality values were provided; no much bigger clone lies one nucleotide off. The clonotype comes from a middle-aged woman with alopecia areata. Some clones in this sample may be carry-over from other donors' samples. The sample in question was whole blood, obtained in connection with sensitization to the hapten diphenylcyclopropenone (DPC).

The nucleotide sequence reads as follows: TGTGCCAGCAGTGTAGGGAGCATGAACACTGAAGCTTTCTTT. The resulting protein is CASSVGSMNTEAFF. The chain employs TRBV6-1 and TRBJ1-1; no D gene is confidently identified. The CDR1 and CDR2 encoded by the germline V gene are MNHNS and SASEGT. Measured from the cysteine to the phenylalanine, the CDR3 is 14 residues long. Here the CDR3 DNA is all that survives: 42 bases in frame from base 1. A distance of 9 bases separates the germline ends of V and J, which lose 4 bases and 0 bases respectively.